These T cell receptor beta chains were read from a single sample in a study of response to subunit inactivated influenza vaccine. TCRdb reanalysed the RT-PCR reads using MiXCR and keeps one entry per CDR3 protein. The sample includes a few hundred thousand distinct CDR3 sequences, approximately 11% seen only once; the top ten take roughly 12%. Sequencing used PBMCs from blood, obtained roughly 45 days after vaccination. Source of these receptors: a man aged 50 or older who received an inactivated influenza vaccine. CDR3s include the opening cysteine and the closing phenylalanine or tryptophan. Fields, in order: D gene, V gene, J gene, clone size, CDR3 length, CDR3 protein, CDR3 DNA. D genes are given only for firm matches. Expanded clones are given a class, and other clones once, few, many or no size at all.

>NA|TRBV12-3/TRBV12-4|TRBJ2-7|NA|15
CASSLVGDLAYEQYF
TGTGCCAGCAGCCTAGTTGGGGACCTTGCCTACGAGCAGTACTTC
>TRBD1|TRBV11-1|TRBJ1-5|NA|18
CASSLNMGPGQGDQPQHF
TGTGCCAGCAGCTTAAATATGGGCCCGGGACAGGGGGATCAGCCCCAGCATTTT
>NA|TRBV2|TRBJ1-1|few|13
CASSYDMSNEAFF
TGTGCCAGCAGTTATGACATGAGCAATGAAGCTTTCTTT
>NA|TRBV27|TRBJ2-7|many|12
CASTSGSYEQYF
TGTGCCAGCACCTCGGGTAGCTACGAGCAGTACTTC
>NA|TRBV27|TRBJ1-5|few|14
CASSPLDNNQPQHF
TGTGCCAGCAGTCCCCTGGATAACAATCAGCCCCAGCATTTT
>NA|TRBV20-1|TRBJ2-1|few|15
CSARGRTESYNEQFF
TGCAGTGCTAGAGGGCGGACAGAGAGCTACAATGAGCAGTTCTTC
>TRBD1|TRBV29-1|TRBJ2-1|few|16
CSGRLPGQGRGNEQFF
TGCAGCGGTAGACTCCCGGGACAGGGGAGGGGCAATGAGCAGTTCTTC
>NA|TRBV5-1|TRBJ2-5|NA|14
CASSRGRIQETQYF
TGCGCCAGCAGCCGGGGCCGGATACAAGAGACCCAGTACTTC
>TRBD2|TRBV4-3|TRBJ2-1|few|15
CASSHGLADNNEQFF
TGCGCCAGCAGCCACGGACTAGCGGACAACAATGAGCAGTTCTTC
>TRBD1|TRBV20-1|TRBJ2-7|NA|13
CSARRRGLYEQYF
TGCAGTGCTAGGCGCAGGGGGCTTTACGAGCAGTACTTC
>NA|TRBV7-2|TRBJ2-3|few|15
CASSGGALNTDTQYF
TGTGCCAGCAGCGGAGGGGCATTGAACACAGATACGCAGTATTTT
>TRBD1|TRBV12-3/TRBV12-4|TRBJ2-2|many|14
CASSLNRGTGELFF
TGTGCCAGCAGTTTAAACAGGGGCACCGGGGAGCTGTTTTTT
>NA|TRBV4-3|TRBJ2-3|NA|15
CASSQEEGRTDTQYF
TGCGCCAGCAGCCAAGAAGAGGGACGGACAGATACGCAGTATTTT
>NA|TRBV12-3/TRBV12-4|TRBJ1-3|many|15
CASSSAASSGNTIYF
TGTGCCAGCAGTTCGGCGGCCTCCTCTGGAAACACCATATATTTT
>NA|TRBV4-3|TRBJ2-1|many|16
CASSQDPQGRYNEQFF
TGCGCCAGCAGCCAAGATCCTCAGGGGCGCTACAATGAGCAGTTCTTC
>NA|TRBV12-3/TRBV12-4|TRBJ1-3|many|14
CASSLQGSGNTIYF
TGTGCCAGCAGCTTGCAGGGTTCAGGAAACACCATATATTTT
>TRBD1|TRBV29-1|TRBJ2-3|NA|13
CSVQGEWTDTQYF
TGCAGCGTTCAGGGGGAGTGGACAGATACGCAGTATTTT
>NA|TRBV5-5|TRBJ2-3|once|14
CASSLGPRADTQYF
TGTGCCAGCAGCTTAGGTCCGAGGGCGGATACGCAGTATTTT
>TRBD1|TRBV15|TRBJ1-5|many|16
CATSRRTQGAVQPQHF
TGTGCCACCAGCAGACGTACACAGGGGGCGGTTCAGCCCCAGCATTTT
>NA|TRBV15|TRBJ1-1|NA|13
CATSRVFQTEAFF
TGTGCCACCAGCAGAGTTTTTCAGACTGAAGCTTTCTTT
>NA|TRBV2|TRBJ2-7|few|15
CASSVFITDQYEQYF
TGTGCCAGCAGCGTGTTTATTACGGACCAATACGAGCAGTACTTC
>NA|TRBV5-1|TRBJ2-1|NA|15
CAISPEVAAYNEQFF
TGCGCCATCAGCCCTGAGGTAGCGGCTTACAATGAGCAGTTCTTC
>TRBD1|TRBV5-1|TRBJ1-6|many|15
CASRPPGTDNSPLHF
TGCGCCAGCAGGCCTCCCGGGACAGATAATTCACCCCTCCACTTT
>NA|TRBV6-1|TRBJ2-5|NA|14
CASSEEKVRQTQYF
TGTGCCAGCAGTGAAGAGAAAGTTCGGCAGACCCAGTACTTC
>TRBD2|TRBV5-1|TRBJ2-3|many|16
CASSLATAGSTDTQYF
TGCGCCAGCAGCTTGGCCACAGCGGGGTCCACAGATACGCAGTATTTT
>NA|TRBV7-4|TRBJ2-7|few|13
CASSFCSGYEQYF
TGTGCCAGCAGCTTCTGCAGCGGGTACGAGCAGTACTTC
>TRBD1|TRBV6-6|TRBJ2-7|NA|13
CASRGQVGQEQYF
TGTGCCAGCAGGGGACAGGTTGGTCAGGAGCAGTACTTC
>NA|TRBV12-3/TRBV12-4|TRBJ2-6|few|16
CASSPTPSSGANVLTF
TGTGCCAGCAGTCCTACCCCAAGCTCTGGGGCCAACGTCCTGACTTTC
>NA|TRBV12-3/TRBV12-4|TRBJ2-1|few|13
CASSFGTWGEQFF
TGTGCCAGCAGTTTCGGAACCTGGGGTGAGCAGTTCTTC
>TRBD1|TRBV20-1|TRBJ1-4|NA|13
CSARDRSREKLFF
TGCAGTGCTAGGGACAGGTCCCGAGAAAAACTGTTTTTT
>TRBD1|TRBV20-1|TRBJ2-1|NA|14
CSAIPGQGYNEQFF
TGCAGTGCTATCCCGGGACAGGGCTACAATGAGCAGTTCTTC
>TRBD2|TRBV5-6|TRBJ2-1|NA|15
CASSLYSGGAREQFF
TGTGCCAGCAGCTTGTATAGCGGGGGGGCCCGGGAGCAGTTCTTC
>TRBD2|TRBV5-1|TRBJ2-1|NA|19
CASSLAKGLAGGLHNEQFF
TGCGCCAGCAGCTTGGCCAAGGGACTAGCGGGGGGCCTCCACAATGAGCAGTTCTTC
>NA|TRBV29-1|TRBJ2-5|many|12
CSVQGYQETQYF
TGCAGCGTACAGGGATACCAAGAGACCCAGTACTTC
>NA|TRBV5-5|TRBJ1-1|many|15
CASILLGTMNTEAFF
TGTGCCAGCATTCTACTAGGGACAATGAACACTGAAGCTTTCTTT
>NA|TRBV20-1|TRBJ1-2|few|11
CSAPSWLSYTF
TGCAGTGCTCCCTCGTGGTTGAGCTACACCTTC
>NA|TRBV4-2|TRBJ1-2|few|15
CASCPEAGFGGGYTF
TGTGCCAGCTGCCCCGAGGCAGGGTTTGGTGGTGGCTACACCTTC
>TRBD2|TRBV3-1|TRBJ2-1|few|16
CASSQAGTSGSTEQFF
TGTGCCAGCAGCCAAGCTGGGACTAGCGGGTCCACCGAGCAGTTCTTC
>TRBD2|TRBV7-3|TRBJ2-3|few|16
CASSLSSGTRTDTQYF
TGTGCCAGCAGCTTGAGTAGCGGGACACGCACAGATACGCAGTATTTT
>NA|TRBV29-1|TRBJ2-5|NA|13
CSASGSSRETQYF
TGCAGCGCCTCCGGGTCTAGTCGGGAGACCCAGTACTTC
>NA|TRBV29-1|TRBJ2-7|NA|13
CSVLGIASYEQYF
TGCAGCGTCCTGGGGATTGCCTCCTACGAGCAGTACTTC
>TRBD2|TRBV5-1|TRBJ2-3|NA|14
CASSTSGGQDTQYF
TGCGCCAGCAGTACTAGCGGGGGCCAAGATACGCAGTATTTT
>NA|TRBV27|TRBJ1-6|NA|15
CASSSQTGPDSPLHF
TGTGCCAGCTCGTCCCAGACAGGCCCGGATTCACCCCTCCACTTT
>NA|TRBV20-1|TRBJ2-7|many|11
CSARAQQEQYF
TGCAGTGCTAGAGCCCAACAGGAGCAGTACTTC
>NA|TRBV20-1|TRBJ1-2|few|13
CFAAGDLSFGYTF
TGCTTCGCCGCCGGGGATTTGTCGTTTGGCTACACCTTC
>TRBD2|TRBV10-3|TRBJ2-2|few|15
CAISEGTRLGGELFF
TGTGCCATCAGTGAAGGGACTAGGCTCGGCGGGGAGCTGTTTTTT
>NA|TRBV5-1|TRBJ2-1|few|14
CASSDQGSYNEQFF
TGCGCCAGCAGTGACCAGGGGAGTTACAATGAGCAGTTCTTC